What follows are 27 T cell receptor beta chains derived from one specimen sequenced in a study of CD8+ T cells in alopecia areata. Treatment given: oral pan-JAK inhibitor, 5-10 mg twice daily. Extraction and reverse transcription of RNA yielded cDNA as the sequencing template. The assay was immunoSEQ multiplex PCR, and TCRdb's table has in-frame clones only and misses some. The sample holds 90,000 or so clones, roughly two fifths seen once. The sample in question was CD8+ T cells sorted from blood, obtained at week 24, from a patient treated with tofacitinib. Receptors originate from a human donor with alopecia areata.

The chain couples TRBV29-1 to TRBJ1-1, with no clear D. Germline V gene lookup returns CDR1 SQVTM and CDR2 ANQGSEA. Trimming pared 0 bases from V and 7 bases from J, leaving 6 bases between. The length of the CDR3 is 11 residues. The CDR3 DNA reads as TGCAGCGTTGAAGAGATCAGTGAAGCTTTCTTT. As protein: CSVEEISEAFF. Using reference TRBV29-1 and TRBJ1-1 for the parts outside the CDR3, the full variable domain is SAVISQKPSRDICQRGTSLTIQCQVDSQVTMMFWYRQQPGQSLTLIATANQGSEATYESGFVIDKFPISRPNLTFSTLTVSNMSPEDSSIYLCSVEEISEAFFGQGTRLTVV.

This clone was seen more than once but under ten times. The chain links TRBV5-1 to TRBJ2-2; 7 positions agree with TRBD1. CDR3 length: 15 residues. Germline CDR1 is SGHRS and CDR2 is YFSETQ. J gave up 2 bases and V 3 bases, and 4 bases lay outside the gene matches. The CDR3, as DNA: TGCGCCAGCAGCTGGGGGACAGCTAACACCGGGGAGCTGTTTTTT. Translation: CASSWGTANTGELFF.

V usage is TRBV28 and J usage is TRBJ2-7, with TRBD2 as a possible D gene (6 bases). CDR3 length equals 12 residues. The V gene lost 10 bases and the J gene lost 3 bases, with 13 bases spanning the gap. The V gene's germline CDR1 is MDHEN and CDR2 SYDVKM. DNA of the CDR3: TGTGCCACCCTAGCGAGAAACTACGAGCAGTACTTC. Translating it yields CATLARNYEQYF.

This chain connects TRBV6-5 to TRBJ1-2; 7 nucleotides match TRBD1. V was pared by 3 bases and J by 4 bases, with 2 bases of the junction left unmatched. The germline V gene encodes CDR1 MNHEY and CDR2 SVGAGI. The CDR3 consists of 13 residues. The CDR3 is CASSYRDSYGYTF. In DNA, the CDR3 is TGTGCCAGCAGTTATCGGGACAGCTATGGCTACACCTTC.

The chain employs TRBV9 and TRBJ2-1, with 8 nucleotides matching TRBD2. The CDR3 is 18 amino acids. Per the germline V gene, CDR1 is SGDLS and CDR2 is YYNGEE. V lost 3 bases, J lost 0 bases, and 11 bases stayed unmatched. The CDR3 region is CASSATTSGYTSYNEQFF. The CDR3 region has the DNA TGTGCCAGCAGCGCAACAACTAGCGGTTATACCTCCTACAATGAGCAGTTCTTC. The whole variable domain, filled in from reference TRBV9 and TRBJ2-1, reads DSGVTQTPKHLITATGQRVTLRCSPRSGDLSVYWYQQSLDQGLQFLIQYYNGEERAKGNILERFSAQQFPDLHSELNLSSLELGDSALYFCASSATTSGYTSYNEQFFGPGTRLTVL.

The chain uses TRBV2 and TRBJ1-2; tentative D call: TRBD1 (5 bases). Per germline, CDR1 SNHLY and CDR2 FYNNEI. The CDR3 consists of 13 residues. Trimming shortened V by 4 bases and J by 7 bases, and 13 bases separated the two germline ends. The CDR3 loop is CASSGGTHAGYTF. CDR3 nucleotide sequence: TGTGCCAGCAGTGGTGGGACCCATGCTGGCTACACCTTC.

V gene TRBV2 combines with J gene TRBJ2-7; 8 bases are shared with TRBD2. The CDR3 contains 11 residues. Germline lookup yields CDR1 SNHLY and CDR2 FYNNEI. Trimming at V came to 8 bases and at J to 6 bases, leaving 3 bases not matched to a gene. CDR3: CASGRGGEQYF. CDR3 in DNA: TGTGCCAGCGGTCGGGGGGGCGAGCAGTACTTC.

The rearrangement joins TRBV30 to TRBJ2-1, with 7 nucleotides matching TRBD2. With 0 bases clipped from V and 5 bases from J, the junction kept 10 bases outside the gene matches. The CDR3 is 16 residues long. Looked up from germline, CDR1 is GTSNPN and CDR2 is SVGIG (reference sequence). The CDR3 DNA is TGTGCCTGGAGTGTGGGGGGGGTCATTCCTAACAATGAGCAGTTCTTC. Amino acid sequence: CAWSVGGVIPNNEQFF.

V is TRBV27 and J is TRBJ2-7, with 10 bases fitting TRBD2. The CDR3 covers 15 residues. CDR1 and CDR2 from the germline V gene are MNHEY and SMNVEV (reference sequence). Trimming removed 3 bases from V and 3 bases from J; junction bases left unmatched: 5. The CDR3 region is CASSLRLAGSYEQYF. CDR3 coding DNA: TGTGCCAGCAGTTTGCGACTAGCGGGCAGCTACGAGCAGTACTTC.

V gene TRBV29-1 combines with J gene TRBJ2-7; 7 nucleotides align to TRBD2. Germline V lookup: CDR1 SQVTM, CDR2 ANQGSEA. V was clipped by 3 bases and J by 6 bases; unmatched bases: 14. The CDR3 is made up of 15 amino acids. CDR3 region: CSVEFGLPGGSEQYF. In nucleotides, the CDR3 is TGCAGCGTTGAGTTCGGACTACCGGGAGGCAGCGAGCAGTACTTC.

The chain combines TRBV5-4 with TRBJ1-1; 7 positions agree with TRBD1. Germline CDR1 and CDR2: SGHNT and YYREEE (reference sequence). The CDR3 runs 13 residues. The ends lost 1 base at V and 6 bases at J; junction bases unmatched: 3. The CDR3 DNA reads TGTGCCAGCAGCTTGACAGGGGAACCTGAAGCTTTCTTT. Its protein is CASSLTGEPEAFF. Filled out from reference TRBV5-4 and TRBJ1-1, the complete variable domain reads ETGVTQSPTHLIKTRGQQVTLRCSSQSGHNTVSWYQQALGQGPQFIFQYYREEENGRGNFPPRFSGLQFPNYSSELNVNALELDDSALYLCASSLTGEPEAFFGQGTRLTVV.

This clone is termed medium-sized. The chain carries TRBV5-4 and TRBJ2-1; 7 bases map to TRBD2. Per the germline V gene, CDR1 is SGHNT and CDR2 is YYREEE (reference sequence). Unmatched junction bases numbered 12, after V lost 5 bases and J lost 4 bases. This CDR3 comprises 16 residues. The CDR3 reads CASRETAGALYNEQFF. The CDR3 coding sequence is TGTGCCAGCAGGGAAACGGCGGGAGCACTATACAATGAGCAGTTCTTC.

The rearrangement uses TRBV28 and TRBJ2-3; TRBD2 might be the D (6 bases). The V and J ends lost 6 bases and 1 base respectively, with 17 bases between them. The CDR3 totals 16 residues. Germline loops: CDR1 MDHEN, CDR2 SYDVKM. CDR3 sequence reads: CASSEIRDSRTDTQYF. CDR3 in DNA: TGTGCCAGCAGCGAAATCCGGGACTCCCGCACAGATACGCAGTATTTT.

The V gene is TRBV9, the J gene TRBJ2-5, with D perhaps TRBD1 (5 bases). Germline-derived CDR1 and CDR2 are SGDLS and YYNGEE. The V and J ends lost 0 bases and 2 bases respectively, with 11 bases between them. The CDR3 covers 15 residues. The CDR3 loop reads CASSVGGGRQETQYF. DNA of the CDR3: TGTGCCAGCAGCGTAGGGGGCGGACGACAAGAGACCCAGTACTTC.

This sequence joins TRBV25-1 and TRBJ1-5, with TRBD1 matching 9 bases. CDR3 length: 14 residues. Germline CDR1 reads MGHDK; CDR2 reads SYGVNS. With 3 bases clipped from V and 6 bases from J, the junction kept 3 bases outside the gene matches. CDR3 residues: CASSEGQGGQPQHF. For the CDR3, the DNA is TGTGCCAGCAGTGAGGGACAGGGCGGTCAGCCCCAGCATTTT. The whole variable domain, filled in from reference TRBV25-1 and TRBJ1-5, reads EADIYQTPRYLVIGTGKKITLECSQTMGHDKMYWYQQDPGMELHLIHYSYGVNSTEKGDLSSESTVSRIRTEHFPLTLESARPSHTSQYLCASSEGQGGQPQHFGDGTRLSIL.

A few counts support this clone. DNA of the CDR3: TGCAGCGCCTCTCCGGGGGGAGATACGCAGTATTTT. Its translation: CSASPGGDTQYF. The chain has TRBV29-1 and TRBJ2-3, with 7 bases lining up with TRBD2. The germline V gene has CDR1 SQVTM and CDR2 ANQGSEA. The CDR3 sequence is 12 residues long. Losses at the gene ends were 7 bases for V and 5 bases for J; bases not matched to a gene: 6.

The V and J genes are TRBV6-1 and TRBJ2-2; TRBD2 matches 7 bases. CDR1 and CDR2 (germline): MNHNS, SASEGT. The J segment lost 0 bases and the V segment lost 4 bases, leaving 2 bases of the junction unmatched. The CDR3 extends over 15 amino acids. CDR3 sequence: CASSGSGSNTGELFF. The CDR3 DNA reads as TGTGCCAGCAGTGGTAGCGGGTCGAACACCGGGGAGCTGTTTTTT.

The gene calls are TRBV27 and TRBJ2-2; the match to TRBD2 covers 10 bases. This CDR3 region has 16 residues. The germline CDR1 and CDR2 sequences are MNHEY and SMNVEV (reference sequence). V lost 6 bases to trimming and J lost 6 bases; unmatched junction nucleotides: 10. CDR3 in DNA: TGTGCCAGCAGATTGGTAGCGGGAGGATATCCCGGGGAGCTGTTTTTT. It translates to CASRLVAGGYPGELFF.

This clone occurred a few times. The J gene is TRBJ2-5, the V gene TRBV5-5; D might be TRBD2 (6 bases). Germline V lookup: CDR1 SGHKS, CDR2 YYEKEE (reference sequence). Trimming took 4 bases from V and 0 from J, leaving 10 bases between them. This CDR3 contains 14 residues. The CDR3 bases are TGTGCCAGCAGCCAACCGGGAGACCAAGAGACCCAGTACTTC. Translating it yields CASSQPGDQETQYF.

J is TRBJ2-5 and V is TRBV7-9; TRBD1 is a possible D gene (6 bases). CDR3 length: 13 residues. Per germline, CDR1 SEHNR and CDR2 FQNEAQ (reference sequence). Deletions cut 5 bases from V and 2 bases from J, with 9 bases between. The CDR3 reads CASSPDSQETQYF. The CDR3 DNA reads as TGTGCCAGCAGCCCGGACAGTCAAGAGACCCAGTACTTC.

The chain couples TRBV2 to TRBJ2-5, with 13 bases identical to TRBD2. Germline CDR1 is SNHLY and CDR2 is FYNNEI. The CDR3 contains 18 residues. Unmatched junction bases numbered 11, after V lost 4 bases and J lost 3 bases. CDR3 nucleotide sequence: TGTGCCAGCAGTGCCCGAAGGGTTACTAGCGGGGGGGAAGAGACCCAGTACTTC. This gives the protein CASSARRVTSGGEETQYF.

This chain joins TRBV19 and TRBJ1-5, with TRBD1 as a possible D gene (5 bases). CDR1 and CDR2 from the germline V gene are LNHDA and SQIVND (reference sequence). Trimming pared 11 bases from V and 7 bases from J, leaving 15 bases between. The CDR3 sequence is 12 residues long. For the CDR3, the DNA is TGTGCCGCTCACTGGGGCAGACAGCCCCAGCATTTT. Translation: CAAHWGRQPQHF.

The chain recombines TRBV9 with TRBJ2-3; D gene uncertain. Germline-derived CDR1 and CDR2 are SGDLS and YYNGEE. Trimming removed 3 bases from V and 8 bases from J, with 10 bases in between. There are 12 residues in the CDR3. CDR3 coding DNA: TGTGCCAGCAGCGGGAGTTTCGCTACGCAGTATTTT. Translating it yields CASSGSFATQYF.

V usage is TRBV4-3 and J usage is TRBJ2-5; D gene ambiguous. Per germline, CDR1 LGHNA and CDR2 YSLEER. Trimming pared 0 bases from V and 2 bases from J, leaving 10 bases between. The CDR3 extends over 15 amino acids. DNA for the CDR3: TGCGCCAGCAGCCAAGATCGGGCAGAACAAGAGACCCAGTACTTC. This codes for CASSQDRAEQETQYF.

In its sample, this clone is medium-sized. The V gene is TRBV7-2, the J gene TRBJ1-2, with D perhaps matching TRBD1 (5 bases). V shed 5 bases and J shed 1 base, with 14 bases lying between them. The CDR3 has 15 residues. Germline CDR1 and CDR2: SGHTA and FQGNSA. The CDR3 region is CASSPNQGDNYGYTF. The CDR3 nucleotides are TGTGCCAGCAGCCCCAACCAGGGAGATAACTATGGCTACACCTTC.

CDR3 DNA sequence: TGCAGCGTTGAGAGGCAGGGGTGGAGTAATGGCTACACCTTC. Its translation: CSVERQGWSNGYTF. The rearrangement uses TRBV29-1 and TRBJ1-2, with D possibly TRBD1 on 6 matching bases. Trimming shortened V by 3 bases and J by 6 bases, and 17 bases separated the two germline ends. In germline, CDR1 is SQVTM, CDR2 ANQGSEA. This CDR3 contains 14 residues.

This clone was counted a single time. This rearrangement joins TRBV2 to TRBJ2-7; D is unresolved. Trimming removed 6 bases from V and 3 bases from J, with 12 bases in between. This CDR3 region has 13 residues. Looked up from germline, CDR1 is SNHLY and CDR2 is FYNNEI. The chain's CDR3 is CASSPSIIYEQYF. As DNA, the CDR3 is TGTGCCAGCAGCCCTTCTATTATCTACGAGCAGTACTTC.